The 19 T cell receptor beta chains listed next were all sequenced from one sample in a study of blood T cell repertoires in COVID-19. Assay: immunoSEQ multiplex PCR; the TCRdb copy retains only in-frame clones and omits some. The sample lists roughly 150,000 clones, roughly 84% seen once, with over 4% in the top ten. Sequenced sample: PBMCs or T cells enriched from blood (not recorded which). All receptors come from a man between 65 and 79 years old who had been exposed to COVID-19.

The J gene is TRBJ2-3, the V gene TRBV6-5, with 9 bases identical to TRBD2. Germline V lookup: CDR1 MNHEY, CDR2 SVGAGI. The V gene end was trimmed by 0 bases and the J gene end by 6 bases; junction bases not matched to a gene: 7. This CDR3 region has 16 residues. CDR3 protein: CASSYSRRGGPDTQYF. CDR3 coding DNA: TGTGCCAGCAGTTACTCGAGGCGGGGGGGCCCCGATACGCAGTATTTT.

This clone has more than one count but fewer than ten. This sequence joins TRBV7-9 and TRBJ2-4, with TRBD1 identical over 9 bases. Germline CDR1 and CDR2: SEHNR and FQNEAQ (reference sequence). V lost 4 bases and J lost 5; bases outside the gene matches: 3. This CDR3 has 14 amino acids. Here the CDR3 reads CASSYGTGQNIQYF. CDR3 coding DNA: TGTGCCAGCAGCTACGGGACAGGGCAAAACATTCAGTACTTC. The full variable domain, with the rest looked up from reference TRBV7-9 and TRBJ2-4, is DTGVSQNPRHKITKRGQNVTFRCDPISEHNRLYWYRQTLGQGPEFLTYFQNEAQLEKSRLLSDRFSAERPKGSFSTLEIQRTEQGDSAMYLCASSYGTGQNIQYFGAGTRLSVL.

The rearrangement joins TRBV6-2 or TRBV6-3 to TRBJ2-6; 7 nucleotides line up with TRBD1. V was pared by 4 bases and J by 0 bases, with 6 bases of the junction left unmatched. The germline V gene has CDR1 MNHEY and CDR2 SVGEGT. The CDR3 spans 17 residues. CDR3 DNA sequence: TGTGCCAGCAGTTCCGGGACAGTGATCTCTGGGGCCAACGTCCTGACTTTC. Protein product: CASSSGTVISGANVLTF.

V gene TRBV18 combines with J gene TRBJ1-1; no firm D call. Trimming shortened V by 5 bases and J by 1 base, and 11 bases separated the two germline ends. The CDR3 contains 14 residues. Germline CDR1 and CDR2: KGHSH and LQKENI. Here the CDR3 DNA reads TGTGCCAGCTCAAGAGATATCAAGAACACTGAAGCTTTCTTT. As protein: CASSRDIKNTEAFF.

J is TRBJ1-4 and V is TRBV5-1, with 8 bases matching TRBD1. Germline-derived CDR1 and CDR2 are SGHRS and YFSETQ. This CDR3 is 15 amino acids long. J gave up 7 bases and V 2 bases, and 7 bases lay outside the gene matches. In DNA, the CDR3 is TGCGCCAGCAGCTTAACAGGGGGTATGGGTGAAAAACTGTTTTTT. Amino acids: CASSLTGGMGEKLFF.

The chain has TRBV4-3 and TRBJ2-2; TRBD1 agrees at 8 bases. This CDR3 has 15 residues. CDR1 is LGHNA, CDR2 YSLEER, per germline. V dropped 0 bases and J dropped 8; count of bases not matched to a gene: 5. The chain's CDR3 is CASSQDQGATGELFF. In DNA form, the CDR3 reads TGCGCCAGCAGCCAAGATCAGGGGGCGACGGGGGAGCTGTTTTTT.

This clone appeared once. The chain combines TRBV2 with TRBJ1-2; no clear D. This CDR3 has 13 amino acids. Germline V lookup: CDR1 SNHLY, CDR2 FYNNEI. V was pared by 8 bases and J by 0 bases, with 10 bases between. The CDR3: CASGWGANYGYTF. The CDR3 coding sequence is TGTGCCAGCGGATGGGGAGCTAACTATGGCTACACCTTC.

The CDR3 here is CASSQERLLAPGNEQFF. In DNA, the CDR3 is TGTGCCAGCAGCCAAGAGAGGCTTCTAGCTCCCGGGAATGAGCAGTTCTTC. V usage is TRBV3-1 (or the pseudogene TRBV3-2) and J usage is TRBJ2-1; D perhaps matches TRBD2 (5 bases). The germline V gene has CDR1 LGHDT and CDR2 YNNKEL (reference sequence). This CDR3 region has 17 residues. Trimming took 0 bases from V and 7 from J, leaving 19 bases between them.

CDR3 nucleotides: TGTGCCAGTAGTTTCACGTGGGCACGTGAGCAGTTCTTC. Protein product: CASSFTWAREQFF. V and J are TRBV19 and TRBJ2-1; no reliable D call. The CDR3 extends over 13 amino acids. CDR1 is LNHDA and CDR2 is SQIVND in the germline V gene (reference sequence). Trimming removed 5 bases at V and 9 bases at J, with 14 bases between.

This clone was seen only a few times. The rearrangement joins TRBV3-1 (or the pseudogene TRBV3-2) to TRBJ2-1, with D possibly being TRBD2 (6 bases). Trimming left V 6 bases short and J 9 bases short, with 18 bases between. In germline, CDR1 is LGHDT, CDR2 YNNKEL (reference sequence). The CDR3 loop spans 14 amino acids. The CDR3 DNA follows: TGTGCCAGCAGGGGGGGTCGTCTTGAAGGTGAGCAGTTCTTC. Encoded protein: CASRGGRLEGEQFF.

The chain carries TRBV10-3 and TRBJ2-7, with D possibly matching TRBD1 (5 bases). Germline assignment: CDR1 ENHRY and CDR2 SYGVKD. The V and J ends lost 0 bases and 5 bases respectively, with 11 bases between them. There are 14 residues in the CDR3. The CDR3 reads CAISESTRVDEQYF. The CDR3 coding sequence is TGTGCCATCAGTGAGTCGACCAGGGTAGACGAGCAGTACTTC.

The J gene is TRBJ2-5, the V gene TRBV7-2, with D possibly TRBD2 on 5 matching bases. This CDR3 is built from 15 residues. Trimming took off 7 bases at V and 4 bases at J, with 19 bases between the two ends. From germline, CDR1 is SGHTA and CDR2 FQGNSA. The chain's CDR3 is CASTSAAFGIETQYF. CDR3 coding DNA: TGTGCCAGCACCTCGGCTGCCTTCGGGATAGAGACCCAGTACTTC.

The V call is TRBV4-1, the J call TRBJ2-2, with D unclear. Germline lookup yields CDR1 MGHRA and CDR2 YSYEKL. The CDR3 totals 12 residues. V lost 4 bases and J 3 bases, leaving 3 bases between the germline ends. CDR3 in DNA: TGCGCCAGCAGCCGAGACACCGGGGAGCTGTTTTTT. Translated: CASSRDTGELFF.

This rearrangement joins TRBV7-2 to TRBJ2-3, with D unclear. Between the trimmed V and J ends, which lost 1 base and 1 base, there was a span of 6 bases. This CDR3 contains 14 residues. In germline, CDR1 is SGHTA, CDR2 FQGNSA. CDR3 sequence reads: CASSLVGGTDTQYF. The CDR3 nucleotides are TGTGCCAGCAGCTTAGTAGGAGGCACAGATACGCAGTATTTT.

V usage is TRBV9 and J usage is TRBJ2-1, with 11 bases that match TRBD2. From germline, CDR1 is SGDLS and CDR2 YYNGEE. The CDR3 extends over 14 amino acids. Unmatched junction bases numbered 1, after V lost 7 bases and J lost 1 base. CDR3: CASGTSGSYNEQFF. In nucleotides, the CDR3 is TGTGCCAGCGGGACTAGCGGATCCTACAATGAGCAGTTCTTC.

The chain couples TRBV5-1 to TRBJ2-7; D remains ambiguous. The CDR3 is 11 residues long. CDR1 SGHRS and CDR2 YFSETQ come from the germline V gene. V lost 2 bases, J lost 3 bases, and 3 bases lay in between. The CDR3 protein is CASSFSYEQYF. CDR3 DNA: TGCGCCAGCAGCTTCAGCTACGAGCAGTACTTC.

This clone occurred many times. The chain carries TRBV10-3 and TRBJ1-1; TRBD1 might be the D (5 bases). Germline assignment: CDR1 ENHRY and CDR2 SYGVKD. The CDR3 consists of 14 residues. The V end lost 8 bases, the J end lost 6 bases, and 19 bases lay between the germline ends. As DNA, the CDR3 is TGTGCCATCGGAGAGGGACTCCTGGGGTCTGAAGCTTTCTTT. This sequence encodes CAIGEGLLGSEAFF.

A single count supports this clone. This chain connects TRBV5-4 to TRBJ2-2, with TRBD2 matching 10 bases. J lost 1 base, V lost 0 bases, and 0 bases had no gene match. The CDR3 runs to 16 residues. In germline, CDR1 is SGHNT, CDR2 YYREEE (reference sequence). CDR3 coding DNA: TGTGCCAGCAGCTTGGTAGCGGGGGGGAACACCGGGGAGCTGTTTTTT. The encoded protein is CASSLVAGGNTGELFF.

The rearrangement links TRBV5-1 to TRBJ2-1, with D possibly TRBD1 on 5 matching bases. The CDR3 sequence is 14 residues long. Trimming stripped 4 bases from V and 6 bases from J, with 14 bases between. CDR1 and CDR2 (germline): SGHRS, YFSETQ. In DNA form, the CDR3 reads TGCGCCAGCAGCCCCAACCCCACAGGCAATGAGCAGTTCTTC. Translating it yields CASSPNPTGNEQFF.